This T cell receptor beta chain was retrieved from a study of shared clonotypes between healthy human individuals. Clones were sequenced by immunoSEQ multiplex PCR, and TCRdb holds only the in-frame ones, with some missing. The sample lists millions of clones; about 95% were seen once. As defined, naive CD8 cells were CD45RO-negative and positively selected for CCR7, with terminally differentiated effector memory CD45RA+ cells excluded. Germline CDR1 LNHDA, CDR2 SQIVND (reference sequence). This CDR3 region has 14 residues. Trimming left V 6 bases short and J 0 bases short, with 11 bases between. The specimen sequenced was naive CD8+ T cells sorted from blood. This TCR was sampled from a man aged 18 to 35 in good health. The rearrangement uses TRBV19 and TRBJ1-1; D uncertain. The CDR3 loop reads CASSTGPLNTEAFF. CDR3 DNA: TGTGCCAGTAGCACTGGTCCACTGAACACTGAAGCTTTCTTT.